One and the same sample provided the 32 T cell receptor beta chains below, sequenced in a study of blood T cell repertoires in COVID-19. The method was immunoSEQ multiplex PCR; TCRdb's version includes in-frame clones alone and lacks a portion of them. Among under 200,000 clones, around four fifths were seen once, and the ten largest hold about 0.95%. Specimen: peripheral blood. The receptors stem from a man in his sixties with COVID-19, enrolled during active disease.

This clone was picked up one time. The CDR3 DNA is TGTGCCAGCAGGGGGCTAAACACTGAAGCTTTCTTT. Translated: CASRGLNTEAFF. The rearrangement joins TRBV2 to TRBJ1-1, with TRBD1 as a possible D gene (5 bases). This CDR3 spans 12 amino acids. Trimming took 6 bases from V and 2 from J, leaving 7 bases between them. The germline V gene encodes CDR1 SNHLY and CDR2 FYNNEI.

CDR3 coding DNA: TGTGCCAGCAGCTTAGCGGGCAGAATGAACACTGAAGCTTTCTTT. Its protein is CASSLAGRMNTEAFF. The chain has TRBV7-9 and TRBJ1-1; unclear D gene. The CDR3 contains 15 residues. Germline CDR1 and CDR2: SEHNR and FQNEAQ (reference sequence). Between the trimmed V and J ends, which lost 0 bases and 0 bases, there was a span of 8 bases.

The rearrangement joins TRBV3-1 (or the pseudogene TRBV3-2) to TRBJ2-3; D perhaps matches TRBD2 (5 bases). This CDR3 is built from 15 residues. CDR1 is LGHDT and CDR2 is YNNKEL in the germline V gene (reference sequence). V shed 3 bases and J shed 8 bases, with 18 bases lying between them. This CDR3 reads CASSHGSARGGTQYF. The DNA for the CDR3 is TGTGCCAGCAGCCACGGCAGTGCCCGTGGAGGTACGCAGTATTTT.

The CDR3 spells CAISGGLNTGELFF. CDR3 DNA sequence: TGTGCCATCAGCGGCGGCTTGAACACCGGGGAGCTGTTTTTT. The V gene is TRBV10-3, the J gene TRBJ2-2; D remains ambiguous. This CDR3 has 14 amino acids. Germline assignment: CDR1 ENHRY and CDR2 SYGVKD. V was clipped by 6 bases and J by 1 base, with 9 bases between them.

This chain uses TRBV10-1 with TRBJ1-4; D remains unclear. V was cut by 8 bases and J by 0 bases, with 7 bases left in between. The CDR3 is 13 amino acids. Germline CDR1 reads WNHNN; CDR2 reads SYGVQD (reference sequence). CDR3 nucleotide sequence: TGCGCCAGCTATCCCGCAACTAATGAAAAACTGTTTTTT. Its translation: CASYPATNEKLFF.

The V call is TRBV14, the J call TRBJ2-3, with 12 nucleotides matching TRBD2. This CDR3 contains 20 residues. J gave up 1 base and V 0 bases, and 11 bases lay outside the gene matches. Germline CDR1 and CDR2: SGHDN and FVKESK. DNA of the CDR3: TGTGCCAGCAGCCAAGAAGGACTAGCGGGATCCCACCTCCGCACAGATACGCAGTATTTT. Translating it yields CASSQEGLAGSHLRTDTQYF.

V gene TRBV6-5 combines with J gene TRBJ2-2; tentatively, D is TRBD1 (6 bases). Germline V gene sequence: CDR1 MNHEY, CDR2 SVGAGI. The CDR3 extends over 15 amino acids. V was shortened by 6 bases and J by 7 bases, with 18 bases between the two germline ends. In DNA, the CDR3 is TGTGCCAGCAGCTCCTTGACAGGACCAGTCGGGGAGCTGTTTTTT. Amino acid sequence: CASSSLTGPVGELFF.

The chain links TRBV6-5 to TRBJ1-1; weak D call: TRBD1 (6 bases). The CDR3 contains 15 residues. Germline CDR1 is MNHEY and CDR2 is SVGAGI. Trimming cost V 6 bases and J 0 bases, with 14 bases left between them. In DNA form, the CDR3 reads TGTGCCAGCAGGCCCGGACAGCCTATGAACACTGAAGCTTTCTTT. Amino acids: CASRPGQPMNTEAFF.

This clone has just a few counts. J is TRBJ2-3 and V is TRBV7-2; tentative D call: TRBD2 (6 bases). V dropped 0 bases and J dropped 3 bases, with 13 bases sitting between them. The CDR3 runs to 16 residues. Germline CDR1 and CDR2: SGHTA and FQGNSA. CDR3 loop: CASSLAIGGLTDTQYF. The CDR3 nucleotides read TGTGCCAGCAGCTTAGCAATCGGCGGACTAACAGATACGCAGTATTTT.

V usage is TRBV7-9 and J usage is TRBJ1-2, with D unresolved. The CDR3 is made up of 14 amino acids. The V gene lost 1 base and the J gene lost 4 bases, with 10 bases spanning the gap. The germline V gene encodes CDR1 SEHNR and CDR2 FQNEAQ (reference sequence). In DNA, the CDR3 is TGTGCCAGCAGCTTAGTTTTAAGCGGCTATGGCTACACCTTC. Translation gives CASSLVLSGYGYTF.

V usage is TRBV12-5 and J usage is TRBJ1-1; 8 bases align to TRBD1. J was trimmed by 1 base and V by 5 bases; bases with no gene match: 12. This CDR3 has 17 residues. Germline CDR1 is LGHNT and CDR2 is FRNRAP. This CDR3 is CASGPPLPQGGNTEAFF. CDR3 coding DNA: TGTGCTAGTGGTCCGCCCCTCCCACAGGGGGGGAACACTGAAGCTTTCTTT.

As DNA, the CDR3 is TGTGCCAGCGGACGAACCGGGACTGACTATGGCTACACCTTC. Translation: CASGRTGTDYGYTF. This rearrangement joins TRBV27 to TRBJ1-2; tentatively, D is TRBD1 (5 bases). Germline loops: CDR1 MNHEY, CDR2 SMNVEV (reference sequence). The CDR3 covers 14 residues. The V gene lost 8 bases and the J gene lost 3 bases, with 16 bases spanning the gap.

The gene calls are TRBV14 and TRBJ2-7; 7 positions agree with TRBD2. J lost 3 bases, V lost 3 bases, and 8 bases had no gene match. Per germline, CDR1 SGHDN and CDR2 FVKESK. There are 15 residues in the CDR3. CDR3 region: CASSHGRREVYEQYF. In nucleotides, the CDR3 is TGTGCCAGCAGCCACGGTAGACGGGAGGTCTACGAGCAGTACTTC.

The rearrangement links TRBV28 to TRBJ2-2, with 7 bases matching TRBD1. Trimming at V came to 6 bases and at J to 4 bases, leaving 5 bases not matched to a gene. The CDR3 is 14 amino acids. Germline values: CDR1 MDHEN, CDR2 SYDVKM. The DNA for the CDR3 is TGTGCCAGCAGCCAGGGGGTCGGCACCGGGGAGCTGTTTTTT. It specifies CASSQGVGTGELFF.

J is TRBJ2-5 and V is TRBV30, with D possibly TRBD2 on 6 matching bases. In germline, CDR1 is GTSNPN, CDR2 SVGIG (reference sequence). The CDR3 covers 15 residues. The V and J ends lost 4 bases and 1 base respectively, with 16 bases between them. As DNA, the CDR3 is TGTGCCTGGAACCTACTAGCCGGTCCCCAAGAGACCCAGTACTTC. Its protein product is CAWNLLAGPQETQYF.

The CDR3 protein is CASSRGDRGLSGANVLTF. CDR3 bases: TGTGCCAGCAGTCGAGGGGACAGGGGACTCTCTGGGGCCAACGTCCTGACTTTC. The chain combines TRBV7-2 with TRBJ2-6; TRBD1 aligns across 10 bases. Germline trimming cut 6 bases from V and 0 bases from J; bases unmatched to any gene: 8. Germline CDR1 and CDR2: SGHTA and FQGNSA. This CDR3 is 18 amino acids long.

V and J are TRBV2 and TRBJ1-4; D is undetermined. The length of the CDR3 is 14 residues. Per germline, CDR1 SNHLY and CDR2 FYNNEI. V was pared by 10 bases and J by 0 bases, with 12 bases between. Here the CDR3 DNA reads TGTGCCACCCGCCGACAATCAACTAATGAAAAACTGTTTTTT. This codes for CATRRQSTNEKLFF.

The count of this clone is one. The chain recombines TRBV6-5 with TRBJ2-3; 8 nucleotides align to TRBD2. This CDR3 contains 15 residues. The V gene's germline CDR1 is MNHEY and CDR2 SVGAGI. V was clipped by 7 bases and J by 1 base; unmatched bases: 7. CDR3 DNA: TGTGCCAGCACCCGGGGGGGGGTGGGCACAGATACGCAGTATTTT. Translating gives CASTRGGVGTDTQYF.

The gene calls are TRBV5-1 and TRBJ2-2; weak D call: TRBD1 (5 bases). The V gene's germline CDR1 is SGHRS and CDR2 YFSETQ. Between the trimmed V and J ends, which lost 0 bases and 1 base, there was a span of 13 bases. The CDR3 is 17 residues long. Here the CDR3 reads CASSLEGAGKNTGELFF. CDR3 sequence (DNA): TGCGCCAGCAGCTTGGAGGGCGCAGGGAAGAACACCGGGGAGCTGTTTTTT.

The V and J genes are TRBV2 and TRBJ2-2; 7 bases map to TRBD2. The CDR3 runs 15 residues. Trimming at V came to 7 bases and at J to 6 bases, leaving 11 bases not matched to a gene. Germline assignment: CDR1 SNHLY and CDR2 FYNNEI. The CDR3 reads CASTKGLPGPGELFF. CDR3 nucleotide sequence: TGTGCCAGCACCAAGGGACTACCGGGACCCGGGGAGCTGTTTTTT. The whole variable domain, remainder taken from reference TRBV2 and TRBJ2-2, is EPEVTQTPSHQVTQMGQEVILRCVPISNHLYFYWYRQILGQKVEFLVSFYNNEISEKSEIFDDQFSVERPDGSNFTLKIRSTKLEDSAMYFCASTKGLPGPGELFFGEGSRLTVL.

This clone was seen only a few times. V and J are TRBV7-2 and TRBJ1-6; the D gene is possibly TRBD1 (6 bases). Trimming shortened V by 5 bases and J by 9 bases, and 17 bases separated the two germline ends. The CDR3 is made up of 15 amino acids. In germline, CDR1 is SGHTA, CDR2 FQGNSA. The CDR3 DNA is TGTGCCAGCAGCGCCAACGTGGGGGGGCGTTCACCCCTCCACTTT. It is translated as CASSANVGGRSPLHF.

CDR3 sequence: CASSIAGGSGYTF. DNA for the CDR3: TGTGCCAGTAGTATCGCGGGGGGTTCTGGCTACACCTTC. The genes are TRBV19 and TRBJ1-2; D might be TRBD1 (5 bases). This CDR3 has 13 residues. CDR1 is LNHDA, CDR2 SQIVND, per germline (reference sequence). With 3 bases removed from V and 7 bases from J, the gap between germline ends came to 12 bases.

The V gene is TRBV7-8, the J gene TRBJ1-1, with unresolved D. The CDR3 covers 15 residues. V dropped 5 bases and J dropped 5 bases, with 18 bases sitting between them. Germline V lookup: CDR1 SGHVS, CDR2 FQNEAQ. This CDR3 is CASSRREPPGTEAFF. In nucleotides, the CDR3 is TGTGCCAGCAGCCGACGGGAGCCGCCGGGGACTGAAGCTTTCTTT.

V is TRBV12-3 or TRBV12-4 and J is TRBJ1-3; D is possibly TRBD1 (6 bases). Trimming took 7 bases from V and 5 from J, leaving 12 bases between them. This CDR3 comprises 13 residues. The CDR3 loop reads CASTGTNRNTIYF. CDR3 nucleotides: TGTGCCAGCACCGGGACAAACAGAAACACCATATATTTT.

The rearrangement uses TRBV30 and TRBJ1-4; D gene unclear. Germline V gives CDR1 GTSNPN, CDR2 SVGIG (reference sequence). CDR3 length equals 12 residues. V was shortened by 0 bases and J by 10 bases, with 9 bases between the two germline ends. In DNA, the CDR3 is TGTGCCTGGAGTGTACGAGAGGGAAAACTGTTTTTT. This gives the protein CAWSVREGKLFF.

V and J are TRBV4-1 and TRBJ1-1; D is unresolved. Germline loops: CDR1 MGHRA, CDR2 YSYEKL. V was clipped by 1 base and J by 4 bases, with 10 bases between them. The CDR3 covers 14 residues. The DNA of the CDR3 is TGCGCCAGCAGCCAAGCGAGAGCGGCCACTGAAGCTTTCTTT. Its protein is CASSQARAATEAFF.

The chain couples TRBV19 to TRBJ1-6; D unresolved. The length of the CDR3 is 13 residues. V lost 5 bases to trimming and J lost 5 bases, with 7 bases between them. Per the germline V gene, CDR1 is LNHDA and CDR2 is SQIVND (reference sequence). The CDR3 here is CASSLLDNSPLHF. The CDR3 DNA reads TGTGCCAGTAGTCTCCTTGATAATTCACCCCTCCACTTT. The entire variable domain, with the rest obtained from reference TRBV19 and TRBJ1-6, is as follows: DGGITQSPKYLFRKEGQNVTLSCEQNLNHDAMYWYRQDPGQGLRLIYYSQIVNDFQKGDIAEGYSVSREKKESFPLTVTSAQKNPTAFYLCASSLLDNSPLHFGNGTRLTVT.

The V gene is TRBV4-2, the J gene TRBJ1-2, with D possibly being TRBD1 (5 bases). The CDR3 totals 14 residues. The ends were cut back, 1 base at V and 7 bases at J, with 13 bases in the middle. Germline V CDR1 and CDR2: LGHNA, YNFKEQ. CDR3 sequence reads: CASSQGGGSSGYTF. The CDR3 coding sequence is TGTGCCAGCAGCCAAGGCGGGGGTTCTAGTGGCTACACCTTC.

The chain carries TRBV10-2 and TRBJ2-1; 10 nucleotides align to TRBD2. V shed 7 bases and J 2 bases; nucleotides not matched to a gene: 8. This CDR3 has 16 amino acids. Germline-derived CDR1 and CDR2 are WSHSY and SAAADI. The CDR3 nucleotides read TGCGCCAGCAACCCTAGCGGGAGAATGACCTACAATGAGCAGTTCTTC. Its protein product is CASNPSGRMTYNEQFF.

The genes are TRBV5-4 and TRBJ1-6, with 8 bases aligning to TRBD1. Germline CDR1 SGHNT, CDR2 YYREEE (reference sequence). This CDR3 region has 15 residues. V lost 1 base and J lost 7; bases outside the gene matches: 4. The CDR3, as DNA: TGTGCCAGCAGCTTGTCAGGGGGCAACAATTCACCCCTCCACTTT. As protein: CASSLSGGNNSPLHF.

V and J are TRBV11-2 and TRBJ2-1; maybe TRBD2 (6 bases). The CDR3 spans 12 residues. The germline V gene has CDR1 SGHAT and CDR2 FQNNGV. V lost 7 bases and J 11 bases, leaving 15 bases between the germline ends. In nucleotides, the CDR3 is TGTGCCAGCAACCCCGCGGGGCAGAAGCAGTTCTTC. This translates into CASNPAGQKQFF.

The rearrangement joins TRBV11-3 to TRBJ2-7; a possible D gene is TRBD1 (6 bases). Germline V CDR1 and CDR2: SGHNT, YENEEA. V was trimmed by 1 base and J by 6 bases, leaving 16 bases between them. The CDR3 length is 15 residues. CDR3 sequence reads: CASSLGDIRGGEQYF. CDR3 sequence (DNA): TGTGCCAGCAGCTTAGGGGACATACGAGGGGGCGAGCAGTACTTC. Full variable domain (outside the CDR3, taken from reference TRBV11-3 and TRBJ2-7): EAGVVQSPRYKIIEKKQPVAFWCNPISGHNTLYWYLQNLGQGPELLIRYENEEAVDDSQLPKDRFSAERLKGVDSTLKIQPAELGDSAVYLCASSLGDIRGGEQYFGPGTRLTVT.